One sample yielded the 26 T cell receptor beta chains listed below, sequenced in a study of metastatic and nonmetastatic thyroid tumors. TCRdb reanalyzed the PCR reads via MiXCR. The sample holds about 22,000 clones, about 16% seen once. Before thyroid surgery, none of the patients had received any treatment. Sequencing input: blood. Receptors originate from a male donor with papillary thyroid cancer or a benign thyroid nodule (not recorded which). Some clones in this sample may be carry-over from other donors' samples.

By sample share, this clone is medium-sized. The J gene is TRBJ2-1, the V gene TRBV12-3 or TRBV12-4; D is unresolved. V lost 3 bases and J 13 bases, leaving 10 bases between the germline ends. The CDR3 loop spans 11 amino acids. The CDR3 DNA reads as TGTGCCAGCAGTTTTGCGAAGAGTCAGTTCTTC. Its translation: CASSFAKSQFF.

In this sample, this clone turned up a few times. The chain combines TRBV6-1 with TRBJ2-1; the match to TRBD2 covers 11 bases. V dropped 5 bases and J dropped 6; count of bases not matched to a gene: 6. CDR3 length: 15 residues. Germline CDR1 reads MNHNS; CDR2 reads SASEGT. CDR3 nucleotide sequence: TGTGCCAGCAGTTTCACTAGCGGGAGTTCCAATGAGCAGTTCTTC. Translating it yields CASSFTSGSSNEQFF.

Judged by abundance, this clone is medium-sized. The V call is TRBV3-1, the J call TRBJ2-2; maybe TRBD1 (5 bases). The CDR3 is 15 amino acids. V was shortened by 3 bases and J by 1 base, with 9 bases between the two germline ends. Germline V CDR1 and CDR2: LGHDT, YNNKEL (reference sequence). CDR3 sequence reads: CASSHLGQNTGELFF. In DNA form, the CDR3 reads TGTGCCAGCAGCCATCTGGGGCAGAACACCGGGGAGCTGTTTTTT.

This clone has ten or more counts. This rearrangement joins TRBV27 to TRBJ1-1; D perhaps matches TRBD1 (6 bases). In germline, CDR1 is MNHEY, CDR2 SMNVEV (reference sequence). CDR3 size: 13 residues. Trimming stripped 5 bases from V and 12 bases from J, with 19 bases between. CDR3 sequence reads: CASSPGDTSRPFF. The CDR3 DNA is TGTGCCAGCAGTCCCGGGGACACCAGCCGTCCTTTCTTT.

This clone occurred many times. This chain joins TRBV6-1 and TRBJ1-5; a possible D gene is TRBD1 (5 bases). Germline assignment: CDR1 MNHNS and CDR2 SASEGT. Trimming stripped 8 bases from V and 0 bases from J, with 14 bases between. CDR3 size: 15 residues. In DNA, the CDR3 is TGTGCCAGCCGAGTAGGGGAAAATAGCAATCAGCCCCAGCATTTT. Translated, it gives CASRVGENSNQPQHF.

Remarks on this clone: At one of its ends the junction is not consistent with the germline gene, which may arise from a read error. This sequence joins TRBV19 and TRBJ1-4, with a weak D call TRBD1 (5 bases). Germline CDR1 and CDR2: LNHDA and SQIVND (reference sequence). CDR3 length: 14 residues. CDR3 in amino acids: CASSPPGPSEKLFF. The CDR3 DNA follows: TGTGCAAGTAGTCCCCCGGGGCCCTCTGAAAAACTGTTTTTT.

Details on this clone: The junction and the germline gene differ at one end; a read error may be behind it. The V gene is TRBV11-2, the J gene TRBJ2-1; tentative D call: TRBD2 (6 bases). Looked up from germline, CDR1 is SGHAT and CDR2 is FQNNGV. The length of the CDR3 is 16 residues. This CDR3 is CAISSILAGSYNEQFF. CDR3 in DNA: TGTGCCATCAGCTCGATACTAGCAGGTTCCTACAACGAGCAGTTCTTC.

The chain couples TRBV7-3 to TRBJ2-3; tentatively, D is TRBD2 (7 bases). CDR1 and CDR2 (germline): SGHTA, FQGTGA. The CDR3 consists of 13 residues. With 5 bases removed from V and 8 bases from J, the gap between germline ends came to 14 bases. In DNA form, the CDR3 reads TGTGCCAGCAGCCCAGGGGAGCGGGGTACGCAGTATTTT. It encodes CASSPGERGTQYF.

This chain uses TRBV9 with TRBJ2-2; TRBD2 might be the D (6 bases). This CDR3 comprises 15 residues. V shed 2 bases and J shed 1 base, with 9 bases lying between them. Germline V lookup: CDR1 SGDLS, CDR2 YYNGEE. CDR3 nucleotide sequence: TGTGCCAGCAGCGTGGGGGGAGAGAACACCGGGGAGCTGTTTTTT. This gives the protein CASSVGGENTGELFF.

This clone showed up just a few times. This chain connects TRBV28 to TRBJ1-5; D gene ambiguous. The V gene's germline CDR1 is MDHEN and CDR2 SYDVKM. The V end lost 3 bases, the J end lost 7 bases, and 16 bases lay between the germline ends. The CDR3 totals 15 residues. The CDR3 nucleotides read TGTGCCAGCAGTTTCCCCCGAGCCGCGGGGCAGCCCCAGCATTTT. It is translated as CASSFPRAAGQPQHF.

The gene calls are TRBV20-1 and TRBJ2-7; D ambiguous. CDR3 length: 14 residues. Trimming cost V 1 base and J 2 bases, with 12 bases left between them. Germline V gene data show CDR1 as DFQATT and CDR2 as SNEGSKA (reference sequence). In nucleotides, the CDR3 is TGCAGTGCTAGAGCCGCCGGGCTAGCCTACGAGCAGTACTTC. It specifies CSARAAGLAYEQYF.

At least ten counts were recorded for this clone. This chain joins TRBV5-4 and TRBJ1-1; D is undetermined. The germline V gene has CDR1 SGHNT and CDR2 YYREEE (reference sequence). V was trimmed by 4 bases and J by 4 bases, leaving 17 bases between them. The CDR3 spans 15 residues. The CDR3 DNA sequence: TGTGCCAGCAGCCAAAATAAGGGTAACCCCACTGAAGCTTTCTTT. Translation gives CASSQNKGNPTEAFF. The whole variable domain, remainder taken from reference TRBV5-4 and TRBJ1-1, is ETGVTQSPTHLIKTRGQQVTLRCSSQSGHNTVSWYQQALGQGPQFIFQYYREEENGRGNFPPRFSGLQFPNYSSELNVNALELDDSALYLCASSQNKGNPTEAFFGQGTRLTVV.

This clone came up a few times. The chain recombines TRBV5-6 with TRBJ2-2, with D tentatively TRBD1 (6 bases). CDR3 length equals 16 residues. Germline CDR1 is SGHDT and CDR2 is YYEEEE. V dropped 6 bases and J dropped 7 bases, with 22 bases sitting between them. The CDR3 sequence: CASNINVGTRVGELFF. The CDR3 DNA is TGTGCCAGCAACATAAATGTAGGGACACGCGTCGGGGAGCTGTTTTTT.

To note about this clone: Mismatch with germline at one junction end may stem from a read error. The J gene is TRBJ2-1, the V gene TRBV6-4, with TRBD1 matching over 7 bases. CDR1 MRHNA and CDR2 SNTAGT come from the germline V gene. The CDR3 covers 18 residues. The CDR3 loop is CASSYSPDRRPSANYQFF. The CDR3, as DNA: TGTGCCAGCAGTTACTCCCCGGACAGGCGACCTAGTGCCAATTATCAGTTCTTC.

This clone counts as medium-sized (0.01 to 0.1%). The rearrangement links TRBV6-5 to TRBJ1-1; D not certain. V lost 2 bases, J lost 0 bases, and 10 bases lay in between. This CDR3 contains 15 residues. Germline-derived CDR1 and CDR2 are MNHEY and SVGAGI. The CDR3: CASSYGGGMNTEAFF. The CDR3 nucleotides are TGTGCCAGCAGTTACGGTGGCGGAATGAACACTGAAGCTTTCTTT.

This clone has at least ten counts. CDR3 protein: CAWSGDGNNQPQHF. CDR3 nucleotides: TGTGCCTGGAGTGGGGACGGTAATAATCAGCCCCAGCATTTT. The gene calls are TRBV30 and TRBJ1-5, with D possibly being TRBD1 (5 bases). From germline, CDR1 is GTSNPN and CDR2 SVGIG (reference sequence). V dropped 1 base and J dropped 4 bases, with 11 bases sitting between them. The CDR3 is 14 residues long.

This clone was counted at least ten times. The CDR3 loop reads CASSQATGMEFF. CDR3 DNA sequence: TGTGCCAGCAGCCAAGCGACGGGGATGGAGTTCTTC. The V gene is TRBV3-1, the J gene TRBJ2-1; D may be TRBD2 (5 bases). V shed 1 base and J shed 14 bases, with 12 bases lying between them. From germline, CDR1 is LGHDT and CDR2 YNNKEL (reference sequence). This CDR3 has 12 amino acids.

This clone was recorded many times. V gene TRBV5-1 combines with J gene TRBJ2-5; 8 bases agree with TRBD1. Trimming removed 5 bases from V and 2 bases from J; junction bases left unmatched: 5. Germline V gene sequence: CDR1 SGHRS, CDR2 YFSETQ. The CDR3 length is 14 residues. CDR3 in DNA: TGCGCCAGCAGAGTCAGGGGGCGACAAGAGACCCAGTACTTC. Translating gives CASRVRGRQETQYF.

A few counts support this clone. The chain couples TRBV15 to TRBJ2-2; 8 positions agree with TRBD1. V shed 10 bases and J 4 bases; nucleotides not matched to a gene: 8. Germline V gene lookup returns CDR1 LNHNV and CDR2 YYDKDF (reference sequence). This CDR3 is 14 amino acids long. This CDR3 is CAIRGQGSTGELFF. The CDR3 DNA reads TGTGCCATCAGAGGACAGGGATCCACCGGGGAGCTGTTTTTT. Full variable domain (rest looked up from reference TRBV15 and TRBJ2-2): DAMVIQNPRYQVTQFGKPVTLSCSQTLNHNVMYWYQQKSSQAPKLLFHYYDKDFNNEADTPDNFQSRRPNTSFCFLDIRSPGLGDTAMYLCAIRGQGSTGELFFGEGSRLTVL.

This clone was seen at least ten times. The V call is TRBV10-1, the J call TRBJ2-3, with 9 bases aligning to TRBD1. V was pared by 4 bases and J by 6 bases, with 5 bases of the junction left unmatched. CDR1 is WNHNN, CDR2 SYGVQD, per germline (reference sequence). This CDR3 has 14 amino acids. The CDR3 is CASSGDRVFDTQYF. The CDR3 DNA follows: TGCGCCAGCAGTGGGGACAGGGTTTTCGATACGCAGTATTTT.

There are a few counts of this clone. The gene calls are TRBV10-3 and TRBJ2-1; 7 positions agree with TRBD1. Germline CDR1 is ENHRY and CDR2 is SYGVKD. J gave up 7 bases and V 3 bases, and 12 bases lay outside the gene matches. The length of the CDR3 is 16 residues. CDR3 sequence (DNA): TGTGCCATCAGTGATTTTCGGGAAGGGGGCGGGAATGAGCAGTTCTTC. Residues: CAISDFREGGGNEQFF.

The genes are TRBV6-1 and TRBJ2-1, with 10 bases identical to TRBD2. The V segment lost 6 bases and the J segment 6 bases; nucleotides outside the gene matches: 8. This CDR3 has 15 residues. The germline CDR1 and CDR2 sequences are MNHNS and SASEGT. The CDR3 DNA sequence: TGTGCCAGCAGCCGTCAGCGGGGGGGCCGCAATGAGCAGTTCTTC. This translates into CASSRQRGGRNEQFF.

This clone occurred many times. The V call is TRBV20-1, the J call TRBJ2-7; no reliable D call. CDR1 is DFQATT and CDR2 is SNEGSKA in the germline V gene (reference sequence). Between the trimmed V and J ends, which lost 5 bases and 2 bases, there was a span of 13 bases. CDR3 length: 13 amino acids. As DNA, the CDR3 is TGCAGTGCTGAGGCAGGCGAACCCTACGAGCAGTACTTC. Protein: CSAEAGEPYEQYF.

This chain joins TRBV12-3 or TRBV12-4 and TRBJ1-6; a weak D match, TRBD1 (5 bases). V was shortened by 5 bases and J by 10 bases, with 21 bases between the two germline ends. The CDR3 has 16 amino acids. CDR3 region: CASSLTGGSRNSPLHF. In DNA form, the CDR3 reads TGTGCCAGCAGTCTCACGGGGGGTTCCCGAAACTCACCCCTCCACTTT.

Relative to its sample, this clone is medium-sized. The V call is TRBV19, the J call TRBJ2-7, with D tentatively TRBD2 (6 bases). The CDR3 loop spans 14 amino acids. CDR1 and CDR2 (germline): LNHDA, SQIVND (reference sequence). V was pared by 3 bases and J by 2 bases, with 11 bases between. CDR3 bases: TGTGCCAGTAGTATGGGCGGGACGGCCTACGAGCAGTACTTC. This translates into CASSMGGTAYEQYF.

Many counts were recorded for this clone. The V gene is TRBV19, the J gene TRBJ2-2; D may correspond to TRBD1 or TRBD2 (5 bases each). Between the trimmed V and J ends, which lost 7 bases and 5 bases, there was a span of 17 bases. The CDR3 length is 15 residues. CDR1 and CDR2 from the germline V gene are LNHDA and SQIVND (reference sequence). The CDR3 sequence: CASTFAGRRTGELFF. The CDR3 nucleotides read TGTGCCAGTACCTTTGCAGGGAGAAGGACCGGGGAGCTGTTTTTT.